This T cell receptor beta chain was recorded in a study of cytomegalovirus exposure and HLA in healthy donors (dated by TCRdb to the late 2010s). For the wider study: An earlier analysis of 587 of the donors reported 250 to 300 Gb of sequence data and approximately 110 million unique TCR beta sequences from about 200 million T cells. An early release that covered several hundred HLA-typed donors contained 300 to 350 gigabases of sequencing data and 70 million to 100 million unique TCR sequences. Of the 350 to 450 genotyped donors, over 70% fell in the genetic ancestry cluster associated with self-reported Caucasian donors. The aim of the study was to test whether cataloging public T cell receptors could identify signatures of past pathogen exposure. The study profiled the T cell repertoires of hundreds of subjects by immunosequencing and related them to cytomegalovirus serostatus. Besides the first cohort of roughly 700 subjects, a separate validation cohort made up of over a hundred different subjects was used. The study combined high-throughput TCR immunosequencing, statistical association of individual TCRs with disease status, and machine learning to predict cytomegalovirus infection status. In a later analysis, previously published TCR beta repertoires from roughly 710 donors were re-analyzed and high-resolution HLA genotyping was added so that TCR occurrence patterns could be studied. Rather than using new phenotypic data, the later analysis identified candidate immune exposures from TCR beta sequences and from how often those sequences occurred across donors. An earlier analysis of 587 of the donors used high-throughput TCR beta sequencing to judge whether each TCR beta V gene segment behaved as functional or pseudogenic. Alongside the repertoire data, information on donor age, sex, ethnicity and CMV serostatus was compiled. A later genetic analysis took genome-wide SNP genotypes for about three fifths of the 666 donors and used that subset as a discovery cohort. Every discovery cohort repertoire had been produced on one sequencing platform. Both class I and class II loci were covered by HLA typing, at four-digit resolution. Typing coverage varied by locus: roughly 620-630 donors for A, B, C, DRB1 and DQB1; approximately 500 for DQA1; over 600 for DPA1; 400 to 480 for DPB1. A handful of DR-DQ haplotypes were treated as single units for association and clustering because of strong linkage in the cohort. Across around 400 genotyped donors of the cohort, an average of roughly 250,000 unique TCR beta nucleotide sequences per donor were sequenced, and approximately 17% of those sequences were non-productive. What the research found in general, with its limitations: A later analysis found that HLA-associated TCR beta chains were more clonally expanded and had lower generation probabilities than equally common non-associated chains. This cohort had only TCR beta chains sequenced, and the lack of alpha or paired-chain data limited which features could be detected. Roughly uniform sequencing depth across donors was assumed in presence/absence analyses, although this assumption may not hold. An earlier analysis of approximately 590 of the donors showed that most TCR beta V segments appeared in productive rearrangements either about 87% or about 30% of the time, which broadly matched IMGT annotations. In a later analysis, most CMV-associated TCR beta chains were found to appear HLA-restricted, with HLA associations seemingly driven largely by CMV exposure. The classifier was reported to diagnose cytomegalovirus status with high specificity and sensitivity in both the original and validation cohorts. Some IMGT-functional V segments, including TRBV6-2 and TRBV6-3, could not be told apart with the 87-base-pair reads, so those segments were excluded. The authors suggested that the approach could potentially be extended to other disease states and immunological phenotypes. The earlier analysis of around 600 of the donors excluded approximately 15 rarely observed V segments, including chromosome 9 orphons, because counts were too low. Across donors, most TCR sequences were observed very rarely, whereas some public TCRs were present in many individuals. When HLA alleles, especially DR and DQ, strongly co-occurred, attributing TCR associations to individual alleles was difficult. According to a later genetic analysis, donors in an Asian-associated ancestry cluster had fewer N-insertions in productive TCRs than the approximately 700-donor mean. In a later analysis, around 17,000 TCR beta sequences were associated with specific HLA alleles at a false discovery rate of 0.05. HLA typing was unavailable for some donors at each locus, so association tests used only the typed subset. A further reported finding was that TCR beta sequences accurately predicted the HLA-A and HLA-B alleles for most subjects in the first cohort. In vitro tests confirmed that a few of the cytomegalovirus-associated TCR beta chains recognize cytomegalovirus antigens. A later analysis reported that several top co-occurrence clusters appeared linked to parvovirus B19, influenza, CMV and Epstein-Barr virus. For the cohort, immune exposure information was limited to CMV serostatus. The study gave a list of about 160 TCR beta chains associated with cytomegalovirus. A group of highly shared sequence variants was considered likely to be a technical artifact of the sequencing pipeline. Linkage disequilibrium might explain the correlated functional status among segregating V segments, but an unknown experimental factor could not be ruled out. In a later analysis, TCR association rates were found to vary across HLA loci, with the most associated TCRs seen for DRB1 alleles and the fewest for HLA-C alleles. V-gene and J-gene trimming of TCR beta chains was associated with a missense DCLRE1C variant in a later genetic analysis, and the association was replicated in an independent cohort.

Library preparation used the immunoSEQ multiplex PCR assay. A mixture of 60 forward primers for TCR Vbeta segments and 13 reverse primers for TCR Jbeta segments was used in the multiplex PCR. A multiplex PCR assay on genomic DNA amplified the CDR3 region of rearranged TCR beta genes. The Illumina HiSeq System was used to sequence the amplified TCR beta libraries as 87-base-pair reads. On the study's bioinformatics: In a later analysis, some 80 million unique TCR beta chains were counted across the 500 to 850 repertoires, and roughly 9.9 million of these chains were shared by at least two donors. To remove PCR and sequencing errors, raw reads were error-corrected and collapsed into unique sequences using a nearest-neighbor algorithm that merged closely related sequences. Alignment of CDR3 sequences to IMGT reference sequences was used to assign V, D and J gene segments. For a sequence to be retained, at least a six-nucleotide match to both a V gene segment and a J gene segment was required. A rearrangement counted as productive if the CDR3 had no stop codons and remained in frame with V and J, and every other rearrangement counted as non-productive. Following IMGT convention, CDR3 was defined as the stretch from the second conserved V-encoded cysteine to the conserved J-encoded phenylalanine. In an earlier analysis of roughly 580 of the donors, sequences lacking an unambiguous match to a single V gene segment were excluded. An earlier analysis of several hundred of the donors classified V segments as functional when productive rearrangements were above 56.7% and as segregating when the standard deviation between donors was above 5%. To diagnose cytomegalovirus status from the catalog of TCR beta chain sequences, a statistical classification framework was built. In a later analysis, V and J genes were assigned by comparing TCR nucleotide sequences against IMGT/GENE-DB human TR gene sequences. Using the TCRdist pipeline, a later analysis assigned CDR3 sequences along with most-parsimonious VDJ recombination scenarios. In a later analysis, every TCR beta chain was defined by the combination of its CDR3 amino acid sequence and its V-gene family, and reads without a unique V-gene family were dropped. As a way to deal with suspected cross-contamination and a sequencing artifact, a later analysis dropped approximately 570 nucleotide sequences that were highly shared and had low generation probability. In a later analysis, a clonal expansion index was calculated for each public chain from normalized within-repertoire ranks of inferred template counts. A later analysis computed generation probabilities with a VDJ recombination model fitted to out-of-frame rearrangements, and checked the results against IGoR. A later analysis scored TCR-TCR, TCR-HLA and TCR-CMV co-occurrence with hypergeometric tests, applying a repertoire-size bias correction to TCR pairs. In a later analysis, false discovery rates were estimated by permuting HLA or CMV assignments 20 times. A later analysis grouped co-occurring TCRs with DBSCAN, adding TCRdist sequence similarity when clustering within HLA-allele-positive subsets. Repertoires with fewer than 30,000 or more than 120,000 public chains, plus five repertoires with anomalous nucleotide sharing, were excluded from co-occurrence clustering. TCRdb mirrors the immuneACCESS table, restricted to in-frame sequences. Some clones are absent from its copies; in checked studies, under half trace to an unresolved V gene, and the reason for the others is unknown. That table is the source of V, J and clone size, and D and trimming were worked out from the DNA. Within this sample are approximately 90,000 clones, with about 80% of them counted one time only. The top ten clones comprise around 3.6% of the sample.

On this clone: Its recognized antigen is unknown. No base-level quality is on record; no much larger clone is a single base apart.

Trimming takes 6 bases off V and 2 bases off J; junction bases not matched to a gene: 9. Measured from the cysteine to the phenylalanine, the CDR3 is 15 residues long. The only DNA kept is the CDR3, 45 bases in frame from the first base. From the germline V gene, CDR1 is MGHDK and CDR2 is SYGVNS. In total, fewer than 750 healthy bone marrow donors made up the cohort. At the time of sampling, every cohort member was nominally healthy, though immune exposures that went unrecorded were likely present. The donor was CMV seronegative and belonged to the group of approximately 320 seronegative cohort members. A peripheral blood sample was collected from each donor, and TCR beta sequencing was performed on peripheral blood mononuclear cells. Genomic DNA was extracted from the blood cell samples with the Qiagen DNeasy Blood Extraction Kit.

The sample comprised PBMCs. The receptor's source is a man between 40 and 49 years old in good health and CMV-seronegative. Recombination linked TRBV25-1 to TRBJ2-7, with 8 central nucleotides matching TRBD2. The nucleotides read TGTGCCAGCAGCAGTAGCGGGGCTACCGCCTACGAGCAGTACTTC. It is translated as CASSSSGATAYEQYF.